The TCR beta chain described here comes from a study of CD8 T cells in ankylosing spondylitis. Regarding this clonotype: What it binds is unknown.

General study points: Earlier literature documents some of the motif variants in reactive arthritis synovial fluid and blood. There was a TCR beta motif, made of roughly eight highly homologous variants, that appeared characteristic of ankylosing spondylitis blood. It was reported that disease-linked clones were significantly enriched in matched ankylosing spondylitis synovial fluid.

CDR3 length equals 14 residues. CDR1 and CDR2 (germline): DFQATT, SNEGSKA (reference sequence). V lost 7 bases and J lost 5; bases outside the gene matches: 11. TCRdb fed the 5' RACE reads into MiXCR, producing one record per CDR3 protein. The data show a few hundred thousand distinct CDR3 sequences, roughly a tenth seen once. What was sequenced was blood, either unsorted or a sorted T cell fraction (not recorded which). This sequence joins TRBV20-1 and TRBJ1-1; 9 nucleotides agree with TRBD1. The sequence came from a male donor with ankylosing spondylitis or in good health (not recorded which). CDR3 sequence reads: CSGPGQGLGTEAFF. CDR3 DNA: TGCAGTGGTCCGGGACAGGGACTCGGAACTGAAGCTTTCTTT.